This T cell receptor (beta chain) originates from a study of cytomegalovirus exposure and HLA in healthy donors. Points from the study as a whole: Compared with the roughly 670-donor mean, an Asian-associated ancestry cluster reportedly had fewer N-insertions, according to a later analysis. TCR beta V segments were, for the most part, productive about 87% or about 30% of the time in an earlier analysis.

This CDR3 spans 21 amino acids. V shed 3 bases, J shed 3 bases, and the junction held 24 bases outside the gene matches. The germline CDR1 and CDR2 sequences are SGHDN and FVKESK. This clone was counted a single time. Its specificity is unknown. PCR used 60 Vbeta primers and 13 Jbeta primers. Generated by immunoSEQ multiplex PCR, the TCRdb table keeps only in-frame clones and is missing some. The repertoire holds roughly 120,000 clones, with 65% to 85% as singletons. Sequencing was done on a sample of PBMCs. This chain connects TRBV14 to TRBJ2-7, with 9 positions matching TRBD1. This clonotype originated in a woman under 40 in good health and CMV-seropositive. In DNA, the CDR3 is TGTGCCAGCAGCCATAGTCCCCGGTTCCGCACGACCGGGACAGGGCTCTACGAGCAGTACTTC. Its translation: CASSHSPRFRTTGTGLYEQYF.